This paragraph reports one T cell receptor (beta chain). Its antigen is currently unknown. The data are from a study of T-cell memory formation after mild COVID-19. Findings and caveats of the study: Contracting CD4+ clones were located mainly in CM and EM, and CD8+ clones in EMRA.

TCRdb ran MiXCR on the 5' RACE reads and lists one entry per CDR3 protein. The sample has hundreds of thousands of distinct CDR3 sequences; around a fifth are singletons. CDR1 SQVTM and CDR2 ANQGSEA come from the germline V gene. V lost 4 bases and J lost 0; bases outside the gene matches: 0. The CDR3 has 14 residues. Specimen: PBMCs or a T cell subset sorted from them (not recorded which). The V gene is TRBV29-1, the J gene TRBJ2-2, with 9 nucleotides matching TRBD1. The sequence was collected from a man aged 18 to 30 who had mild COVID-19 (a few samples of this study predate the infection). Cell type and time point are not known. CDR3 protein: CSVGTGANTGELFF. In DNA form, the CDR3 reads TGCAGCGTTGGGACAGGGGCGAACACCGGGGAGCTGTTTTTT.